The 4 T cell receptor beta chains listed next were all sequenced from one sample in a study of OX40 agonist ivuxolimab in advanced cancers. The method behind the library was the immunoSEQ multiplex PCR assay. TCRdb provides this immuneACCESS table in a form limited to in-frame rearrangements. Some clones are lacking; in checked studies, under half of them reflect an unresolved V gene, and why the rest are absent is not known. In all, the sample holds 70,000 or so clones, and roughly 89% of those were seen once. The ten most abundant clones make up under 12% of the sample. Sequencing was performed on CD4+ or CD8+ T cells sorted from blood, taken in a trial of the OX40 agonist ivuxolimab. These receptors were taken from an adult with an advanced solid tumor such as melanoma, head and neck, liver or kidney cancer.

J is TRBJ2-2 and V is TRBV7-2, with 7 bases aligning to TRBD1. CDR3 length: 15 residues. V lost 1 base, J lost 3 bases, and 2 bases stayed unmatched. Germline V gene lookup returns CDR1 SGHTA and CDR2 FQGNSA. CDR3 sequence (DNA): TGTGCCAGCAGCTTAGGGGACAGATACACCGGGGAGCTGTTTTTT. This gives the protein CASSLGDRYTGELFF.

The chain joins TRBV6-6 to TRBJ2-5; D gene unclear. The CDR3 runs to 12 residues. With 7 bases removed from V and 2 bases from J, the gap between germline ends came to 8 bases. Germline CDR1 and CDR2: MNHNY and SVGAGI (reference sequence). CDR3 DNA: TGTGCCAGCACCCGAACACAAGAGACCCAGTACTTC. It translates to CASTRTQETQYF.

This clone showed up just a few times. J is TRBJ1-5 and V is TRBV28; TRBD1 might be the D (5 bases). The CDR3 contains 13 residues. Trimming pared 8 bases from V and 2 bases from J, leaving 10 bases between. Germline-derived CDR1 and CDR2 are MDHEN and SYDVKM. The CDR3 nucleotides are TGTGCCAGCCGGAGGGGTGGCAATCAGCCCCAGCATTTT. Translating gives CASRRGGNQPQHF.

The chain couples TRBV4-2 to TRBJ2-6; a weak D match, TRBD1 (5 bases). Germline V gene lookup returns CDR1 LGHNA and CDR2 YNFKEQ. V lost 1 base and J 0 bases, leaving 13 bases between the germline ends. This CDR3 has 18 residues. The CDR3 loop reads CASSQVQGVFSGANVLTF. The CDR3 DNA follows: TGTGCCAGCAGCCAAGTTCAAGGGGTATTCTCTGGGGCCAACGTCCTGACTTTC.